This TCR beta chain was sequenced during a study of graft-versus-host responses after intestinal transplantation. About the study: Once they had received anti-thymocyte globulin induction, all recipients took tacrolimus and steroids for approximately 3 years. General study results and limits: After transplant, early declines in HvG clones were associated with peak levels of circulating GvH clones. GvH clones surfaced in recipient marrow, some emerging earlier in ileum or blood.

The trim removed 0 bases at V and 4 bases at J, leaving 4 bases unmatched. There are 16 residues in the CDR3. Per germline, CDR1 SGHTA and CDR2 FQGTGA. Profiling relied on immunoSEQ multiplex PCR, and the TCRdb table lists in-frame clones only, not all of them. The sample consists of around 43,000 clones, roughly nine tenths of them appearing once. About this clone: The antigen remains unidentified.

V usage is TRBV7-3 and J usage is TRBJ2-3, with TRBD2 matching over 10 bases. The sequence was collected from a human patient who received an intestinal transplant, so some T cells may come from the graft donor. This specimen consisted of PBMCs, obtained 524 days after transplant. CDR3 DNA sequence: TGTGCCAGCAGCTTAACTGGAGCGGGAGGGGCAGATACGCAGTATTTT. It encodes CASSLTGAGGADTQYF.